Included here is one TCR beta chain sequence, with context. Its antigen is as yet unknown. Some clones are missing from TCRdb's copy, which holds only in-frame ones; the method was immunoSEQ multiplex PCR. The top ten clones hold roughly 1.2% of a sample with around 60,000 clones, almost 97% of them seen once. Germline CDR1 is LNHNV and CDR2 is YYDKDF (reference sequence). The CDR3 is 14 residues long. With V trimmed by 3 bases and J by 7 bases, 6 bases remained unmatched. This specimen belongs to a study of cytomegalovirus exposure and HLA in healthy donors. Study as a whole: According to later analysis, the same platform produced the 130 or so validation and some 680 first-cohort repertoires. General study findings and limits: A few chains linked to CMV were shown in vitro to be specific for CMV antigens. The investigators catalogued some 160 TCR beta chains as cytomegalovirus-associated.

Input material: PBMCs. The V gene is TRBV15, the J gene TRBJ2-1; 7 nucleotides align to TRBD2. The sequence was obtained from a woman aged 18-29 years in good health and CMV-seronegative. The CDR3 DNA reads TGTGCCACCAGCAGGGCGGGAGTGGGGAATGAGCAGTTCTTC. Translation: CATSRAGVGNEQFF.